The sequence of this TCR beta chain was determined in a study of CD8 T cell repertoires and HIV-1 epitope variants. Study-wide context: Each of Twenty-five Gag and Nef epitope peptides stimulated a separate culture.

Data came from immunoSEQ multiplex PCR; TCRdb stores just in-frame clones and leaves some out. The sample lists some 100,000 clones, 70% to 75% seen once, with roughly 25% in the top ten. CDR1 and CDR2 (germline): SNHLY, FYNNEI. V lost 6 bases, J lost 6 bases, and 7 bases stayed unmatched. This CDR3 region has 14 residues. The chain recombines TRBV2 with TRBJ2-3, with 9 nucleotides matching TRBD1. The TCR was taken from a male donor with HIV. The sequenced material came from uncultured baseline CD8+ T cells from peripheral blood mononuclear cells (PBMCs). CDR3 residues: CASRATGGADTQYF. DNA of the CDR3: TGTGCCAGCAGAGCAACAGGGGGCGCGGATACGCAGTATTTT.